The entry that follows covers one TCR beta chain sequence. The data are from a study of control samples from healthy donors and cancer patients. TCRdb's copy holds only in-frame clones and misses some; the assay was immunoSEQ multiplex PCR. This table has 170,000 or so clones, over 80% appearing once. The germline gives CDR1 WSHSY, CDR2 SAAADI. The CDR3 has 16 amino acids. Trimming removed 2 bases from V and 5 bases from J, with 18 bases in between. The V and J genes are TRBV10-2 and TRBJ2-5; TRBD1 is a possible D gene (5 bases). The origin of this receptor is a man between 18 and 35 years old in good health. Sample: blood. The chain's CDR3 is CASSEGKQVRWETQYF. The CDR3 DNA reads as TGCGCCAGCAGTGAGGGGAAACAGGTCAGGTGGGAGACCCAGTACTTC.